One and the same sample provided the 31 T cell receptor beta chains below, sequenced in a study of identifying expanded T cells in peripheral blood. The assay was immunoSEQ multiplex PCR, and TCRdb's table has in-frame clones only and misses some. Of 100,000 to 150,000 clones listed, about four fifths are singletons. What was sequenced was blood. These receptors were obtained from a person aged 18 to 70 in good health.

The V and J genes are TRBV14 and TRBJ2-1; the D gene is possibly TRBD1 (6 bases). The CDR3 is 15 amino acids. V was cut by 6 bases and J by 3 bases, with 15 bases left in between. CDR1 and CDR2 from the germline V gene are SGHDN and FVKESK. The CDR3 reads CASSPPGTLYNEQFF. Written as DNA, the CDR3 is TGTGCCAGCAGTCCTCCCGGGACACTCTACAATGAGCAGTTCTTC.

The chain recombines TRBV19 with TRBJ1-6, with D perhaps matching TRBD1 (5 bases). The CDR3 extends over 13 amino acids. Trimming left V 4 bases short and J 10 bases short, with 11 bases between. The germline CDR1 and CDR2 sequences are LNHDA and SQIVND (reference sequence). In DNA, the CDR3 is TGTGCCAGTAGTAGGGGGGGTAACTCACCCCTCCACTTT. Protein product: CASSRGGNSPLHF.

J is TRBJ2-7 and V is TRBV5-1, with 8 positions matching TRBD1. The trim removed 1 base at V and 2 bases at J, leaving 14 bases unmatched. Germline lookup yields CDR1 SGHRS and CDR2 YFSETQ. This CDR3 has 18 amino acids. The CDR3 loop is CASSLWQGAPKEPYEQYF. As DNA, the CDR3 is TGCGCCAGCAGCTTGTGGCAGGGGGCCCCTAAGGAACCCTACGAGCAGTACTTC.

The chain is built from TRBV11-2 and TRBJ2-7; 9 positions agree with TRBD1. CDR1 and CDR2 from the germline V gene are SGHAT and FQNNGV. V was clipped by 3 bases and J by 5 bases; unmatched bases: 11. The CDR3 spans 16 residues. CDR3 sequence (DNA): TGTGCCAGCAGCTTTTCCCCGGGACAGGGAAAGGACGAGCAGTACTTC. Its protein is CASSFSPGQGKDEQYF.

Concerning this clone itself: The sample holds other DNA sequences that translate to the same CDR3. The genes are TRBV29-1 and TRBJ2-7; the match to TRBD1 covers 7 bases. Germline V gene sequence: CDR1 SQVTM, CDR2 ANQGSEA. The CDR3 runs to 13 residues. V lost 6 bases to trimming and J lost 0 bases; unmatched junction nucleotides: 5. The CDR3 here is CSVQTGSSYEQYF. DNA of the CDR3: TGCAGCGTGCAGACAGGGAGCTCCTACGAGCAGTACTTC.

This clone appeared a few times. V and J are TRBV5-1 and TRBJ2-1; D perhaps matches TRBD2 (5 bases). V was cut by 4 bases and J by 7 bases, with 21 bases left in between. This CDR3 is built from 16 residues. The germline gives CDR1 SGHRS, CDR2 YFSETQ. The CDR3, as DNA: TGCGCCAGCAGCCCCGGTCGGGCTCCGGGGAAGAATGAGCAGTTCTTC. It yields the protein CASSPGRAPGKNEQFF. Full variable domain (remainder filled in from reference TRBV5-1 and TRBJ2-1): KAGVTQTPRYLIKTRGQQVTLSCSPISGHRSVSWYQQTPGQGLQFLFEYFSETQRNKGNFPGRFSGRQFSNSRSEMNVSTLELGDSALYLCASSPGRAPGKNEQFFGPGTRLTVL.

The CDR3 region has the DNA TGTGCCAGCAGTGAAATCTCGTTCAGGCAGGGGGCGAATTCACCCCTCCACTTT. It specifies CASSEISFRQGANSPLHF. The gene calls are TRBV6-1 and TRBJ1-6; 8 bases map to TRBD1. Losses at the gene ends were 2 bases for V and 7 bases for J; bases not matched to a gene: 13. Germline assignment: CDR1 MNHNS and CDR2 SASEGT. This CDR3 comprises 18 residues.

This clone appeared once. This chain uses TRBV7-9 with TRBJ2-1; D call uncertain. CDR3 size: 17 residues. Germline V lookup: CDR1 SEHNR, CDR2 FQNEAQ (reference sequence). The V end was cut by 2 bases, the J end by 8 bases, with 22 bases between. The CDR3 coding sequence is TGTGCCAGCAGCTTACACTTGAGGTTAGGAAGTGTGGATGAGCAGTTCTTC. Its translation: CASSLHLRLGSVDEQFF.

The chain joins TRBV6-5 to TRBJ1-2, with a weak D call TRBD1 (6 bases). CDR3 length: 15 amino acids. Trimming pared 5 bases from V and 1 base from J, leaving 14 bases between. Per the germline V gene, CDR1 is MNHEY and CDR2 is SVGAGI. The CDR3 is CASSTSGTLNYGYTF. CDR3 DNA sequence: TGTGCCAGCAGTACTTCAGGGACACTTAACTATGGCTACACCTTC.

This rearrangement joins TRBV6-5 to TRBJ1-1; D possibly corresponds to TRBD1 (6 bases). V lost 2 bases and J 9 bases, leaving 10 bases between the germline ends. CDR1 and CDR2 from the germline V gene are MNHEY and SVGAGI. There are 12 residues in the CDR3. The CDR3 loop is CASSYGGTKAFF. CDR3 bases: TGTGCCAGCAGTTACGGGGGGACAAAAGCTTTCTTT.

The chain couples TRBV13 to TRBJ2-7; TRBD2 matches at 10 bases. J lost 4 bases, V lost 4 bases, and 7 bases had no gene match. This CDR3 is built from 15 residues. Germline assignment: CDR1 PRHDT and CDR2 FYEKMQ (reference sequence). CDR3 in amino acids: CASSSRAGGRYEQYF. The CDR3 DNA follows: TGTGCCAGCAGCTCAAGAGCGGGGGGGCGTTACGAGCAGTACTTC.

This rearrangement joins TRBV5-1 to TRBJ1-1, with TRBD1 matching over 9 bases. Unmatched junction bases numbered 14, after V lost 4 bases and J lost 7 bases. CDR3 size: 16 residues. Looked up from germline, CDR1 is SGHRS and CDR2 is YFSETQ. DNA for the CDR3: TGCGCCAGCAGCATGCTTAGGACAGGGGATAGTAGTGAAGCTTTCTTT. Protein: CASSMLRTGDSSEAFF. Full variable domain (remainder filled in from reference TRBV5-1 and TRBJ1-1): KAGVTQTPRYLIKTRGQQVTLSCSPISGHRSVSWYQQTPGQGLQFLFEYFSETQRNKGNFPGRFSGRQFSNSRSEMNVSTLELGDSALYLCASSMLRTGDSSEAFFGQGTRLTVV.

The J gene is TRBJ1-1, the V gene TRBV9; 10 nucleotides line up with TRBD1. From germline, CDR1 is SGDLS and CDR2 YYNGEE. This CDR3 has 18 amino acids. V trimming: 3 bases; J trimming: 4 bases; junction bases outside the gene matches: 15. The CDR3 spells CASSDPPGQGWKGTEAFF. The CDR3 nucleotides are TGTGCCAGCAGCGACCCGCCGGGACAGGGGTGGAAAGGCACTGAAGCTTTCTTT.

This clone has a handful of counts. The genes are TRBV27 and TRBJ2-4; D ambiguous. Trimming pared 7 bases from V and 4 bases from J, leaving 5 bases between. Germline CDR1 and CDR2: MNHEY and SMNVEV (reference sequence). This CDR3 contains 11 residues. CDR3 sequence (DNA): TGTGCCAGCAAGGCTAAAAACATTCAGTACTTC. Encoded protein: CASKAKNIQYF.

The chain links TRBV6-5 to TRBJ1-3; D is unresolved. Germline V gives CDR1 MNHEY, CDR2 SVGAGI. CDR3 length: 15 residues. V lost 0 bases, J lost 0 bases, and 6 bases lay in between. The CDR3 reads CASSYSVASGNTIYF. DNA of the CDR3: TGTGCCAGCAGTTACTCGGTCGCCTCTGGAAACACCATATATTTT.

This chain connects TRBV28 to TRBJ1-2, with D maybe TRBD1 (6 bases). Germline V gives CDR1 MDHEN, CDR2 SYDVKM. This CDR3 contains 14 residues. Trimming left V 6 bases short and J 2 bases short, with 13 bases between. CDR3 coding DNA: TGTGCCAGCAGCTTAGCGGGGGCGAACTATGGCTACACCTTC. The encoded protein is CASSLAGANYGYTF.

This clone was seen a single time. The gene calls are TRBV19 and TRBJ2-3, with 7 bases that match TRBD1. The CDR3 runs 15 residues. The V gene end was trimmed by 5 bases and the J gene end by 3 bases; junction bases not matched to a gene: 8. The germline gives CDR1 LNHDA, CDR2 SQIVND (reference sequence). CDR3 in DNA: TGTGCCAGTAGTTTGAGGACAGGAAATACAGATACGCAGTATTTT. Translating gives CASSLRTGNTDTQYF.

The chain couples TRBV6-6 to TRBJ1-5, with D unclear. CDR3 length: 15 amino acids. Deletions cut 0 bases from V and 5 bases from J, with 11 bases between. Germline V gives CDR1 MNHNY, CDR2 SVGAGI (reference sequence). The CDR3: CASSYSNSGDQPQHF. The CDR3 region has the DNA TGTGCCAGCAGTTACTCGAACAGCGGGGATCAGCCCCAGCATTTT.

This clone is deemed medium-sized. The chain employs TRBV11-3 and TRBJ2-7, with D perhaps being TRBD1 or TRBD2 (6 bases each). Trimming shortened V by 6 bases and J by 3 bases, and 15 bases separated the two germline ends. Germline CDR1 reads SGHNT; CDR2 reads YENEEA. The CDR3 covers 14 residues. The CDR3 spells CASRNREESYEQYF. The CDR3 DNA is TGTGCCAGCAGGAACAGGGAGGAAAGCTACGAGCAGTACTTC.

V usage is TRBV2 and J usage is TRBJ1-1; D is undetermined. This CDR3 comprises 14 residues. Germline lookup yields CDR1 SNHLY and CDR2 FYNNEI. V was clipped by 3 bases and J by 0 bases, with 8 bases between them. The CDR3 DNA is TGTGCCAGCAGTGAGTATCCCCTGAACACTGAAGCTTTCTTT. Residues: CASSEYPLNTEAFF.

This chain joins TRBV6-5 and TRBJ2-7; no definite D call. The germline V gene encodes CDR1 MNHEY and CDR2 SVGAGI. This CDR3 contains 14 residues. Deletions cut 3 bases from V and 0 bases from J, with 9 bases between. The CDR3 loop reads CASSYGMSSYEQYF. CDR3 coding DNA: TGTGCCAGCAGTTATGGGATGAGCTCCTACGAGCAGTACTTC.

V gene TRBV7-2 combines with J gene TRBJ1-5; D gene ambiguous. The CDR3 sequence is 16 residues long. V was trimmed by 2 bases and J by 0 bases, leaving 11 bases between them. CDR1 and CDR2 from the germline V gene are SGHTA and FQGNSA. CDR3 region: CASSLSSVYSNQPQHF. DNA of the CDR3: TGTGCCAGCAGCTTATCTTCTGTTTATAGCAATCAGCCCCAGCATTTT.

This chain links TRBV2 with TRBJ1-6; no definite D call. V lost 4 bases to trimming and J lost 6 bases, with 22 bases between them. The germline CDR1 and CDR2 sequences are SNHLY and FYNNEI. CDR3 length equals 18 residues. The chain's CDR3 is CASSVESLSPFPNSPLHF. Here the CDR3 DNA reads TGTGCCAGCAGTGTCGAATCGCTCAGCCCATTCCCTAATTCACCCCTCCACTTT. The whole variable domain, filled in from reference TRBV2 and TRBJ1-6, reads EPEVTQTPSHQVTQMGQEVILRCVPISNHLYFYWYRQILGQKVEFLVSFYNNEISEKSEIFDDQFSVERPDGSNFTLKIRSTKLEDSAMYFCASSVESLSPFPNSPLHFGNGTRLTVT.

The CDR3, as DNA: TGTGCCAGCAGCTTGTCACAGAGGAACACTGAAGCTTTCTTT. The encoded protein is CASSLSQRNTEAFF. The V and J genes are TRBV5-5 and TRBJ1-1; D unclear. This CDR3 comprises 14 residues. Trimming pared 1 base from V and 1 base from J, leaving 8 bases between. The V gene's germline CDR1 is SGHKS and CDR2 YYEKEE (reference sequence). The whole variable domain, remainder taken from reference TRBV5-5 and TRBJ1-1, is DAGVTQSPTHLIKTRGQQVTLRCSPISGHKSVSWYQQVLGQGPQFIFQYYEKEERGRGNFPDRFSARQFPNYSSELNVNALLLGDSALYLCASSLSQRNTEAFFGQGTRLTVV.

The rearrangement links TRBV7-6 to TRBJ1-4, with D tentatively TRBD1 (6 bases). Trimming removed 1 base at V and 10 bases at J, with 19 bases between. CDR1 and CDR2 (germline): SGHVS, FNYEAQ. This CDR3 has 16 residues. The CDR3 region is CASSLGFTPGGGKLFF. CDR3 nucleotide sequence: TGTGCCAGCAGCTTAGGGTTCACCCCAGGAGGGGGAAAACTGTTTTTT.

This clone turned up a few times. The chain carries TRBV4-1 and TRBJ1-2; a weak D match, TRBD1 (6 bases). Germline-derived CDR1 and CDR2 are MGHRA and YSYEKL. Trimming took 2 bases from V and 4 from J, leaving 8 bases between them. This CDR3 has 13 amino acids. The CDR3 loop is CASSQTGPYGYTF. CDR3 sequence (DNA): TGCGCCAGCAGCCAAACAGGGCCCTATGGCTACACCTTC.

This chain uses TRBV14 with TRBJ1-3; unclear D gene. CDR1 and CDR2 (germline): SGHDN, FVKESK. The CDR3 is made up of 14 amino acids. The V and J ends lost 5 bases and 4 bases respectively, with 12 bases between them. Here the CDR3 reads CASSYSAQGNTIYF. The CDR3 bases are TGTGCCAGCAGCTATTCCGCTCAAGGAAACACCATATATTTT.

The chain uses TRBV27 and TRBJ2-7; D gene unclear. Germline CDR1 MNHEY, CDR2 SMNVEV (reference sequence). The CDR3 consists of 13 residues. The V gene lost 3 bases and the J gene lost 4 bases, with 10 bases spanning the gap. The CDR3 bases are TGTGCCAGCAGTTTGTGGGCAGAGTACGAGCAGTACTTC. Its protein product is CASSLWAEYEQYF.

The chain couples TRBV27 to TRBJ1-2; 8 nucleotides agree with TRBD1. With 5 bases clipped from V and 3 bases from J, the junction kept 17 bases outside the gene matches. Germline V lookup: CDR1 MNHEY, CDR2 SMNVEV (reference sequence). The CDR3 has 18 residues. The CDR3 here is CASSPPMTGASNYYGYTF. For the CDR3, the DNA is TGTGCCAGCAGTCCCCCGATGACAGGGGCGAGTAACTACTATGGCTACACCTTC.

J is TRBJ1-2 and V is TRBV18; no clear D. CDR3 length: 14 amino acids. Germline values: CDR1 KGHSH, CDR2 LQKENI. Deletions cut 3 bases from V and 5 bases from J, with 13 bases between. The DNA of the CDR3 is TGTGCCAGCTCACCCGACGGGGAGGAGTATGGCTACACCTTC. Its translation is CASSPDGEEYGYTF.

The V and J genes are TRBV27 and TRBJ1-3; TRBD1 matches 7 bases. CDR1 MNHEY and CDR2 SMNVEV come from the germline V gene (reference sequence). The V gene end was trimmed by 3 bases and the J gene end by 3 bases; junction bases not matched to a gene: 5. The CDR3 totals 15 residues. This CDR3 is CASSFQGGGGNTIYF. Here the CDR3 DNA reads TGTGCCAGCAGTTTCCAAGGGGGCGGTGGAAACACCATATATTTT.